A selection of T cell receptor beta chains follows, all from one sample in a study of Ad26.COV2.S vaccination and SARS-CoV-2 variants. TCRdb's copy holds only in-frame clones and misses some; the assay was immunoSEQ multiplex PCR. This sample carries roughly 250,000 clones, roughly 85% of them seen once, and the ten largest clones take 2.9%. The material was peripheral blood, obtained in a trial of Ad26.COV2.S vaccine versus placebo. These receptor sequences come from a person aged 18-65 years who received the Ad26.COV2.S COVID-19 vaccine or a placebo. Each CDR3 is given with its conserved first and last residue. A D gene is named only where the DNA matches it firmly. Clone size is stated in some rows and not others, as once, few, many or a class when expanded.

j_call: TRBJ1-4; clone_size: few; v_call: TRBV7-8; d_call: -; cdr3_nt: TGTGCCAGCAGCCTGGGAGGTCTTAATGAAAAACTGTTTTTT; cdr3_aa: CASSLGGLNEKLFF
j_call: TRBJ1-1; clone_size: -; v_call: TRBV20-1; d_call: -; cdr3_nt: TGCAGTGCTCTTAGGGGGACTGAAGCTTTCTTT; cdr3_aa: CSALRGTEAFF
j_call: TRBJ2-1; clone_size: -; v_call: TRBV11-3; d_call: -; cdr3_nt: TGTGCCAGCAGCTTAGAGGGCGGGTACAATGAGCAGTTCTTC; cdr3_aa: CASSLEGGYNEQFF
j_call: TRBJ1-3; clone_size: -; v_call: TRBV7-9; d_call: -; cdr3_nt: TGTGCCAGCAGCTTAGCAGGGACTGGAAACACCATATATTTT; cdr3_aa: CASSLAGTGNTIYF
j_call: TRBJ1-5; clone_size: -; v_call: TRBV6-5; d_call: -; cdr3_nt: TGTGCCAGCAGGGGGAGGGGGCAGCCCCAGCATTTT; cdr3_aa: CASRGRGQPQHF
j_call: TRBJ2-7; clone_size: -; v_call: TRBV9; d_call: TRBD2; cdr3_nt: TGTGCCAGCAGCGTAGGGGCTAGCGGGGGGGCGTACGAGCAGTACTTC; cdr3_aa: CASSVGASGGAYEQYF
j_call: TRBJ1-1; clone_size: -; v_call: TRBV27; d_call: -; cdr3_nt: TGTGCCAGCAGTTTACAAGGGGTGAGGAACACTGAAGCTTTCTTT; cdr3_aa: CASSLQGVRNTEAFF
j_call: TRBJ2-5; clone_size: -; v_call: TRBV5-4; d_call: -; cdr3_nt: TGTGCCAGCAGCTTGGCAGGGGGGGAGACCCAGTACTTC; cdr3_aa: CASSLAGGETQYF
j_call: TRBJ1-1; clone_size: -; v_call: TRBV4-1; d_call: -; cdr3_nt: TGCGCCAGCAGCCAAGGGATCTACATGAACACTGAAGCTTTCTTT; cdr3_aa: CASSQGIYMNTEAFF
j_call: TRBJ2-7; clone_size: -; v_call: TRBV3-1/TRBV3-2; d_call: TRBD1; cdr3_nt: TGTGCCAGCAGCCCCCGGGACAGTGTTTTGAGCTCCTACGAGCAGTACTTC; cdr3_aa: CASSPRDSVLSSYEQYF
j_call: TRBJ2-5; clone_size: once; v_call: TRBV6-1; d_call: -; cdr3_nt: TGTGCCAGCAGTGAACCGGCAGGGGCGGGAGAGACCCAGTACTTC; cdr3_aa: CASSEPAGAGETQYF
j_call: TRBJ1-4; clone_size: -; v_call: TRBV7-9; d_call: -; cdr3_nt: TGTGCCAGCAGCCACGACAAACTCGATAACACGGCAACTAATGAAAAACTGTTTTTT; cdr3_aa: CASSHDKLDNTATNEKLFF
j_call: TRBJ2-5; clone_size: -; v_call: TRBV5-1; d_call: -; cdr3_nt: TGCGCCAGCAGCTTGGGGGGGCAACAAGAGACCCAGTACTTC; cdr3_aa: CASSLGGQQETQYF
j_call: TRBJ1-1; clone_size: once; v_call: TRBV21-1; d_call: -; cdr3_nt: TGTGCTAGCAGCCCTAGGACTCCAAACACTGAAGCTTTCTTT; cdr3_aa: CASSPRTPNTEAFF
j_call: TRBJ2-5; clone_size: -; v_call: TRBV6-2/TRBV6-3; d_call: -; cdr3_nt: TGTGCCAGCAGTTACAGACGGCACGAAGAGACCCAGTACTTC; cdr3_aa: CASSYRRHEETQYF
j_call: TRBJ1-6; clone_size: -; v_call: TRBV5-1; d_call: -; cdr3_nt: TGCGCCAGCAGCTCCCTACAGCCTTCGGTGGAATCACCCCTCCACTTT; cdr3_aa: CASSSLQPSVESPLHF
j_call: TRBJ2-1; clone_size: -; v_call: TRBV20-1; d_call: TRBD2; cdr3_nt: TGCAGTGCTAGTCAGGCTAGCGGGGGTGAGCAGTTCTTC; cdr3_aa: CSASQASGGEQFF
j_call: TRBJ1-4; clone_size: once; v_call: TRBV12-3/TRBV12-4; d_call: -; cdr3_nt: TGTGCCAGCAGTTTAGCGATAGGGCCACTGTTTTTT; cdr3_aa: CASSLAIGPLFF
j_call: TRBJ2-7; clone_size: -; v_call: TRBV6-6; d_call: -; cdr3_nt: TGTGCCAGCAGTGACCGGGACCTAAGCTCCTACGAGCAGTACTTC; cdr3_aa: CASSDRDLSSYEQYF
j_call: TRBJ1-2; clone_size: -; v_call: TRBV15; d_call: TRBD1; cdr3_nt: TGTGCCACCAGCAGAGAATTCGGGACAGCTCCTCCTAACTATGGCTACACCTTC; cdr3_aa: CATSREFGTAPPNYGYTF
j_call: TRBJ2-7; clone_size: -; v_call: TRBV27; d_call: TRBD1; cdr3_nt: TGTGCCAGCAGTGGAGACAGGGGAAGTAGCGAGCAGTACTTC; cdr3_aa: CASSGDRGSSEQYF
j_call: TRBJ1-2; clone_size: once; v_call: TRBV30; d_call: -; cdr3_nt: TGTGCCTGGAGTGTACGGACCCCGGGAAGCTATGGCTACACCTTC; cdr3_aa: CAWSVRTPGSYGYTF
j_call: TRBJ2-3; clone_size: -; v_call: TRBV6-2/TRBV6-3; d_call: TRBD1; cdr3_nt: TGTGCCAGCAGCCTACCTGGGACAGCCAGCTTTGATACGCAGTATTTT; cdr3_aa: CASSLPGTASFDTQYF
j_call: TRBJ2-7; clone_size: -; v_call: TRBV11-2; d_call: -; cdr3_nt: TGTGCCAGCAGCTTAGCAGGGTCCACCTACGAGCAGTACTTC; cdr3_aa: CASSLAGSTYEQYF
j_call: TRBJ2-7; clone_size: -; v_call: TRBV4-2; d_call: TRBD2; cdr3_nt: TGTGCCAGCAGCCAAGAAACTAGCGGATCCTACGAGCAGTACTTC; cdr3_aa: CASSQETSGSYEQYF
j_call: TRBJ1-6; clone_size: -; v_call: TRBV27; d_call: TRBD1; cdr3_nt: TGTGCCAGCAGATTCGACCTTAGGGGACAGGATTCACCCCTCCACTTT; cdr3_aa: CASRFDLRGQDSPLHF
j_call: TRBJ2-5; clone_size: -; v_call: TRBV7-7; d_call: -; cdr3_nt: TGTGCCAGCAGCCCTGGCCGAGGAGTTCAAGAGACCCAGTACTTC; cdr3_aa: CASSPGRGVQETQYF
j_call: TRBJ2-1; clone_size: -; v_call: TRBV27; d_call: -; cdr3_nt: TGTGCCAGCAGTTTAGGATCGTACAATGAGCAGTTCTTC; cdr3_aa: CASSLGSYNEQFF
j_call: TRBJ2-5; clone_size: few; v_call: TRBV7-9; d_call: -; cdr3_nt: TGTGCCAGCAGCTTACTCCGGGGGTGGGAGACCCAGTACTTC; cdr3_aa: CASSLLRGWETQYF
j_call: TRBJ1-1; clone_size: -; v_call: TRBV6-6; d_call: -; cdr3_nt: TGTGCCAGCAGTAGTCCCCAGGGAGAAACTGAAGCTTTCTTT; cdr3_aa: CASSSPQGETEAFF
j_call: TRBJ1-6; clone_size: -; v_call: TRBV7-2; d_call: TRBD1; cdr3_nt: TGTGCCAGCATCCTTTCCCGGACAGGGAATTCACCCCTCCACTTT; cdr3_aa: CASILSRTGNSPLHF
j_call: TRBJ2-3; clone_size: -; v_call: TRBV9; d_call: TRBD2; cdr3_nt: TGTGCCAGCAGCCCTTTGTTCAGCGGGGGGGTCACAGATACGCAGTATTTT; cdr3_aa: CASSPLFSGGVTDTQYF
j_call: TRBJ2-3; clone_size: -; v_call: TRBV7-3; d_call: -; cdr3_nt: TGTGCCAGCAGCAAATCCGGGAGCAAGGCCGCAGATACGCAGTATTTT; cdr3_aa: CASSKSGSKAADTQYF
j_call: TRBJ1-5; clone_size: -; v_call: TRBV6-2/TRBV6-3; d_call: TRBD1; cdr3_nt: TGTGCCAGCAGTTTGGCAGGGGGTAGCAATCAGCCCCAGCATTTT; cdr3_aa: CASSLAGGSNQPQHF
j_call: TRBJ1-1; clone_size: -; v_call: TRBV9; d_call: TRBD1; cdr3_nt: TGTGCCAGCAGCCCCAGGACAGGGGGCTCCACTGAAGCTTTCTTT; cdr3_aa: CASSPRTGGSTEAFF
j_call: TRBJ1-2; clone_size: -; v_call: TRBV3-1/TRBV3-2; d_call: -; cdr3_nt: TGTGCCAGCAGCCAAGATCGAGGCTACACCTTC; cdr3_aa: CASSQDRGYTF
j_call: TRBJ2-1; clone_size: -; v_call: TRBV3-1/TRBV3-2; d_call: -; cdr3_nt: TGTGCCAGCAGCCAAGAGCCCGTTGGAGGGTACAATGAGCAGTTCTTC; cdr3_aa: CASSQEPVGGYNEQFF
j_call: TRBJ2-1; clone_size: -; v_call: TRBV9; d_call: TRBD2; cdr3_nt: TGTGCCAGCAGCTCCGACCCAGGACTAGCGGGAGCCCGCGTCAATGAGCAGTTCTTC; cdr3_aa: CASSSDPGLAGARVNEQFF
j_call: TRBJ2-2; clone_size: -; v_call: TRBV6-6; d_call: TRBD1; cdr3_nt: TGTGCCAGCAGTTCTAATCCGGGACAGGGTGCCGGGGAGCTGTTTTTT; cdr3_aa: CASSSNPGQGAGELFF
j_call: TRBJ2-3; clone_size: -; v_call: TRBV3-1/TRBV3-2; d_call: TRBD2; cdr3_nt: TGTGCCAGCAGCTCGACCCTAGCGGGAGGGCTCCTTACGCAGTATTTT; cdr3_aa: CASSSTLAGGLLTQYF
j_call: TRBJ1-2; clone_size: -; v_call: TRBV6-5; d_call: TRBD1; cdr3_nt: TGTGCCAGCAGTTATGGGACAGGGCCCTACGTAGAGGGCTACACCTTC; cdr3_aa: CASSYGTGPYVEGYTF
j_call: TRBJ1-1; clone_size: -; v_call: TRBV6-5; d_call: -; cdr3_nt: TGTGCCAGCAGCCATGCCGTAGATGGCACGGAAGCTTTCTTT; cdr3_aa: CASSHAVDGTEAFF